The 10 T cell receptor beta chains below come from one sample, sequenced in a study of blood T cell repertoires in COVID-19. Sequencing was performed with immunoSEQ multiplex PCR; in TCRdb, only in-frame clones are kept and a portion is missing. The data show 130,000 to 150,000 clones, 75% to 85% seen once. The sample was peripheral blood. The source of these receptors is a man between 60 and 75 years old with active or convalescent COVID-19.

V and J are TRBV7-2 and TRBJ2-5; a weak D match, TRBD1 (5 bases). The CDR3 has 14 residues. Trimming took off 5 bases at V and 5 bases at J, with 15 bases between the two ends. From germline, CDR1 is SGHTA and CDR2 FQGNSA. The CDR3 spells CASSHQGIWETQYF. The CDR3 coding sequence is TGTGCCAGCAGCCACCAGGGTATATGGGAGACCCAGTACTTC.

The chain is built from TRBV19 and TRBJ1-2; weak D call: TRBD1 (5 bases). The V end was cut by 3 bases, the J end by 4 bases, with 12 bases between. Per germline, CDR1 LNHDA and CDR2 SQIVND (reference sequence). The CDR3 sequence is 14 residues long. The CDR3 DNA reads as TGTGCCAGTAGTATCCCCGGGGGACCCTATGGCTACACCTTC. This codes for CASSIPGGPYGYTF.

This clone was detected only a few times. The rearrangement joins TRBV4-3 to TRBJ2-3; D unclear. V lost 1 base and J 4 bases, leaving 6 bases between the germline ends. This CDR3 contains 13 residues. In germline, CDR1 is LGHNA, CDR2 YSLEER. The CDR3 DNA sequence: TGCGCCAGCAGCCAAGGTGGCCCAGATACGCAGTATTTT. Protein sequence: CASSQGGPDTQYF.

CDR3 nucleotide sequence: TGTGCCAGCAGCGTAGGACAGGGGGCTGGTGGCTACACCTTC. It is translated as CASSVGQGAGGYTF. This chain connects TRBV9 to TRBJ1-2, with 10 bases lining up with TRBD1. Trimming took 0 bases from V and 7 from J; bases not matched to a gene: 3. CDR3 length: 14 amino acids. Germline V lookup: CDR1 SGDLS, CDR2 YYNGEE.

The chain employs TRBV27 and TRBJ2-1; TRBD2 matches 7 bases. There are 15 residues in the CDR3. V lost 5 bases and J lost 0; bases outside the gene matches: 4. Per germline, CDR1 MNHEY and CDR2 SMNVEV (reference sequence). The CDR3: CASSPGLTSYNEQFF. The CDR3 DNA sequence: TGTGCCAGCAGTCCGGGACTAACCTCCTACAATGAGCAGTTCTTC.

This rearrangement joins TRBV7-2 to TRBJ2-1, with unresolved D. Germline CDR1 and CDR2: SGHTA and FQGNSA. The length of the CDR3 is 16 residues. The V gene lost 0 bases and the J gene lost 0 bases, with 9 bases spanning the gap. In DNA form, the CDR3 reads TGTGCCAGCAGCTTAGCCCCTTCACACTCCTACAATGAGCAGTTCTTC. It codes for CASSLAPSHSYNEQFF.

This chain uses TRBV7-2 with TRBJ1-1, with TRBD1 matching over 9 bases. The CDR3 covers 15 residues. Unmatched junction bases numbered 8, after V lost 5 bases and J lost 4 bases. Germline V gene lookup returns CDR1 SGHTA and CDR2 FQGNSA. CDR3 residues: CASSPWTGEGTEAFF. The CDR3 DNA is TGTGCCAGCAGCCCCTGGACAGGGGAGGGCACTGAAGCTTTCTTT.

This clone was detected once. The rearrangement links TRBV29-1 to TRBJ2-7; TRBD1 might be the D (6 bases). The V end lost 6 bases, the J end lost 4 bases, and 13 bases lay between the germline ends. CDR1 is SQVTM and CDR2 is ANQGSEA in the germline V gene. CDR3 size: 12 residues. Here the CDR3 reads CSVVAGVYEQYF. The CDR3, as DNA: TGCAGCGTGGTGGCAGGGGTATACGAGCAGTACTTC.

This clone has just a few counts. The chain has TRBV4-3 and TRBJ2-1; D remains ambiguous. V lost 0 bases, J lost 7 bases, and 4 bases lay in between. This CDR3 comprises 12 residues. Germline CDR1 LGHNA, CDR2 YSLEER. The CDR3 DNA is TGCGCCAGCAGCCAAGATCAAAATGAGCAGTTCTTC. Its translation is CASSQDQNEQFF.

This clone has only a few counts. The chain uses TRBV2 and TRBJ1-6; D gene unclear. Germline V gives CDR1 SNHLY, CDR2 FYNNEI. V was pared by 7 bases and J by 10 bases, with 17 bases between. This CDR3 comprises 14 residues. The CDR3 here is CASKGDGLGSPLHF. CDR3 coding DNA: TGTGCCAGCAAAGGTGACGGACTCGGATCACCCCTCCACTTT. Using reference TRBV2 and TRBJ1-6 for the parts outside the CDR3, the full variable domain is EPEVTQTPSHQVTQMGQEVILRCVPISNHLYFYWYRQILGQKVEFLVSFYNNEISEKSEIFDDQFSVERPDGSNFTLKIRSTKLEDSAMYFCASKGDGLGSPLHFGNGTRLTVT.